The entry that follows covers one T cell receptor (beta chain) sequence. These data originate in a study of tumor-infiltrating lymphocytes in localized non-small cell lung cancer. Study-wide context: Some samples were collected after neoadjuvant chemotherapy; smokers, never-smokers and several histologies were included. Tumor tissue and non-adjacent uninvolved lung came from each patient.

Sequenced by immunoSEQ multiplex PCR; TCRdb stores in-frame clones only, minus some. The sample includes some 10,000 clones, about 62% seen only once; the top ten take less than 9.5%. Trimming stripped 6 bases from V and 7 bases from J, with 12 bases between. This CDR3 spans 11 amino acids. Germline-derived CDR1 and CDR2 are DFQATT and SNEGSKA (reference sequence). The sequencing sample was made of lung tumor tissue. The chain uses TRBV20-1 and TRBJ1-2, with D perhaps matching TRBD1 (5 bases). The TCR comes from a human donor with non-small cell lung cancer. CDR3 sequence: CSAGEGSGYTF. CDR3 DNA sequence: TGCAGTGCAGGGGAGGGAAGTGGCTACACCTTC.